Listed below are T cell receptor beta chains from one sample, sequenced in a study of T-cell memory formation after mild COVID-19. TCRdb re-called the 5' RACE reads with MiXCR, one entry per CDR3 protein. The sample comprises more than 250,000 distinct CDR3 sequences, around 17% of which are singletons, and roughly a fifth rests with the top ten. Sequenced input: PBMCs or a T cell subset sorted from them (not recorded which). The receptors here all came from a man younger than 35 who had mild COVID-19 (a few samples of this study predate the infection). Cell type and time point are not known. Each CDR3 is given with its conserved first and last residue. D genes are given only for firm matches. A clone size is listed for some rows: how often the clone was seen (once, few, many), or a class if it is expanded.

size,J,V,D,length,CDR3,DNA
few,TRBJ2-1,TRBV5-1,TRBD1,16,CASSPEAQGALNEQFF,TGCGCCAGCAGCCCGGAGGCCCAGGGGGCGCTAAATGAGCAGTTCTTC
few,TRBJ2-1,TRBV4-1,.,16,CASSQVVAGVYNEQFF,TGCGCCAGCAGCCAAGTCGTGGCGGGTGTGTACAATGAGCAGTTCTTC
.,TRBJ2-1,TRBV5-6,.,12,CASSEYPGTGYF,TGTGCCAGCAGTGAGTACCCCGGGACGGGATACTTC
.,TRBJ2-3,TRBV5-1,.,15,CASSPSDSGVHTQYF,TGCGCCAGCAGCCCATCCGACAGCGGAGTACATACGCAGTATTTT
.,TRBJ1-5,TRBV10-3,.,14,CAISESGRVAPQHF,TGTGCCATCAGTGAGTCCGGCAGGGTGGCTCCCCAGCATTTT
.,TRBJ1-6,TRBV6-5,.,16,CASRPLGGAQDSPLHF,TGTGCCAGCAGACCACTTGGAGGGGCGCAGGATTCACCCCTCCACTTT
.,TRBJ2-1,TRBV5-6,.,13,CASSEDLYNEQFF,TGTGCCAGCAGCGAGGACCTATACAATGAGCAGTTCTTC
.,TRBJ1-1,TRBV4-1,.,15,CASSQRWDRNTEAFF,TGCGCCAGCAGCCAAAGATGGGACCGAAACACTGAAGCTTTCTTT
few,TRBJ2-1,TRBV6-6,.,13,CASRLGGDNEQFF,TGTGCCAGCAGGCTGGGAGGAGACAATGAGCAGTTCTTC
.,TRBJ2-5,TRBV5-1,.,14,CASSSGGVLETQYF,TGCGCCAGCAGCTCCGGGGGAGTTCTGGAGACCCAGTACTTC
.,TRBJ2-7,TRBV6-6,TRBD1,17,CASSYLGQPYTRYEQYF,TGTGCCAGCAGTTACCTGGGACAGCCATACACCCGCTACGAGCAGTACTTC
.,TRBJ2-7,TRBV3-1,.,13,CASAGRVPYEQYF,TGTGCCTCTGCCGGGCGGGTGCCCTACGAGCAGTACTTC
many,TRBJ2-3,TRBV12-3/TRBV12-4,.,13,CASSSWGTDTQYF,TGTGCCAGCAGTTCGTGGGGGACAGATACGCAGTATTTT
many,TRBJ2-3,TRBV4-3,.,13,CASSQSREDTQYF,TGCGCCAGCAGCCAATCAAGGGAGGATACGCAGTATTTT
few,TRBJ1-5,TRBV10-3,.,14,CAISLQGNNQPQHF,TGTGCCATCAGTTTACAGGGTAACAATCAGCCCCAGCATTTT
.,TRBJ2-4,TRBV2,TRBD2,20,CASKERWAGGQRLAKNIQYF,TGTGCCAGCAAGGAGCGCTGGGCGGGGGGACAACGGCTAGCCAAAAACATTCAGTACTTC
.,TRBJ2-3,TRBV6-5,.,13,CATMDGVPDTQYF,TGTGCCACCATGGACGGGGTCCCAGATACGCAGTATTTT
.,TRBJ2-1,TRBV10-3,.,16,CAISTMDRSSYNEQFF,TGTGCCATCAGTACGATGGACAGAAGCTCCTACAATGAGCAGTTCTTC
few,TRBJ2-3,TRBV20-1,TRBD2,14,CSATSGGGTDTQYF,TGCAGTGCAACCTCGGGGGGGGGCACAGATACGCAGTATTTT
many,TRBJ2-1,TRBV20-1,TRBD2,15,CSARDSAGAYNEQFF,TGCAGTGCTAGAGATTCGGCGGGAGCCTACAATGAGCAGTTCTTC
.,TRBJ2-7,TRBV27,TRBD1,15,CASSFIATGEDEQYF,TGTGCCAGCAGTTTCATCGCGACAGGGGAGGACGAGCAGTACTTC
.,TRBJ2-5,TRBV24-1,TRBD2,13,CATRASGQETQYF,TGTGCCACCCGGGCTAGCGGCCAAGAGACCCAGTACTTC
few,TRBJ2-3,TRBV4-1,.,15,CASSQFGGNTDTQYF,TGCGCCAGCAGCCAATTTGGGGGGAACACAGATACGCAGTATTTT
few,TRBJ2-7,TRBV7-9,.,12,CASGTGSYEQYF,TGTGCCAGTGGGACGGGCTCCTACGAGCAGTACTTC
.,TRBJ2-5,TRBV4-2,.,14,CASSQEVGTETQYF,TGTGCCAGCAGCCAAGAGGTAGGAACGGAGACCCAGTACTTC
.,TRBJ1-1,TRBV25-1,.,13,CASSGLRPSGAFF,TGTGCCAGCAGTGGTTTGAGGCCGTCGGGCGCTTTCTTT
.,TRBJ1-5,TRBV3-1,.,12,CASSQDPGPQHF,TGTGCCAGCAGCCAAGACCCCGGGCCCCAGCATTTT
.,TRBJ2-5,TRBV24-1,TRBD2,14,CAPRASGYQETQYF,TGTGCCCCCCGGGCTAGCGGGTATCAAGAGACCCAGTACTTC
.,TRBJ2-1,TRBV29-1,.,11,CSVRREGARFF,TGCAGCGTCCGGAGGGAGGGGGCTCGGTTCTTC
few,TRBJ2-5,TRBV10-3,.,16,CAISWIPGLLQETQYF,TGTGCCATCAGTTGGATTCCGGGACTGTTACAAGAGACCCAGTACTTC
.,TRBJ2-2,TRBV7-2,.,15,CASSHPAGYTGELFF,TGTGCCAGCAGCCACCCCGCCGGGTACACCGGGGAGCTGTTTTTT
few,TRBJ2-5,TRBV5-4,TRBD1,14,CASSRQGALETQYF,TGTGCCAGCAGCAGACAGGGGGCTCTAGAGACCCAGTACTTC
.,TRBJ2-1,TRBV10-2,TRBD2,14,CASTSGGPYNEQFF,TGCGCCAGCACTAGCGGGGGGCCATACAATGAGCAGTTCTTC
few,TRBJ2-6,TRBV7-7,.,14,CASASYPGANVLTF,TGTGCCAGCGCTAGTTATCCTGGGGCCAACGTCCTGACTTTC
few,TRBJ2-1,TRBV2,TRBD2,15,CANKKGGGATDEQFF,TGTGCCAACAAAAAGGGCGGGGGGGCGACGGATGAGCAGTTCTTC
few,TRBJ1-1,TRBV4-1,.,14,CASSLEVLNTEAFF,TGCGCCAGCAGTCTAGAGGTCCTGAACACTGAAGCTTTCTTT
many,TRBJ1-1,TRBV6-6,TRBD1,12,CASSIDRGWAFF,TGTGCCAGCAGCATAGACAGGGGTTGGGCTTTCTTT
few,TRBJ2-5,TRBV12-3/TRBV12-4,TRBD2,17,CASRISTSGGYQETQYF,TGTGCCAGCCGTATATCGACTAGCGGGGGGTACCAAGAGACCCAGTACTTC
few,TRBJ2-5,TRBV7-2,.,16,CASSFTGTTRQETQYF,TGTGCCAGCAGCTTCACCGGGACCACGCGACAAGAGACCCAGTACTTC
.,TRBJ2-3,TRBV7-3,.,16,CASSLDGSSGADTQYF,TGTGCCAGCAGCTTAGACGGGTCTAGTGGCGCAGATACGCAGTATTTT
.,TRBJ1-6,TRBV3-1,.,12,CASRRRWDPLHF,TGTGCCAGCAGACGCCGTTGGGATCCCCTCCACTTT
.,TRBJ2-3,TRBV10-3,TRBD1,16,CAISLTGTGGADTQYF,TGTGCCATCAGCCTTACCGGGACAGGGGGCGCAGATACGCAGTATTTT